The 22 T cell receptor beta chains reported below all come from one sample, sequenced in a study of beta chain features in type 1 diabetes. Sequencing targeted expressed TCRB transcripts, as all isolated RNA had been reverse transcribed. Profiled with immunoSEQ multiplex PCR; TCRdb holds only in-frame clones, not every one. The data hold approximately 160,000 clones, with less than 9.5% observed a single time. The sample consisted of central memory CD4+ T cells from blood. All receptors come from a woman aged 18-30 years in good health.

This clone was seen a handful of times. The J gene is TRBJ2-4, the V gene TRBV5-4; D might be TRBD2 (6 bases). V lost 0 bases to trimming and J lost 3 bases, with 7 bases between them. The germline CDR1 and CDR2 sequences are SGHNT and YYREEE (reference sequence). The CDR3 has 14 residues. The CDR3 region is CASSLGGGKNIQYF. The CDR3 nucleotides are TGTGCCAGCAGCTTGGGGGGAGGCAAAAACATTCAGTACTTC. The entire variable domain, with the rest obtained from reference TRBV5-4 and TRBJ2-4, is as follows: ETGVTQSPTHLIKTRGQQVTLRCSSQSGHNTVSWYQQALGQGPQFIFQYYREEENGRGNFPPRFSGLQFPNYSSELNVNALELDDSALYLCASSLGGGKNIQYFGAGTRLSVL.

The CDR3 nucleotides are TGTGCCAGCAGCACATTTACAGGGGGCGTTGGCTACACCTTC. Protein: CASSTFTGGVGYTF. The chain joins TRBV5-6 to TRBJ1-2, with 9 bases aligning to TRBD1. V lost 4 bases, J lost 7 bases, and 8 bases stayed unmatched. CDR1 SGHDT and CDR2 YYEEEE come from the germline V gene. The CDR3 spans 14 residues.

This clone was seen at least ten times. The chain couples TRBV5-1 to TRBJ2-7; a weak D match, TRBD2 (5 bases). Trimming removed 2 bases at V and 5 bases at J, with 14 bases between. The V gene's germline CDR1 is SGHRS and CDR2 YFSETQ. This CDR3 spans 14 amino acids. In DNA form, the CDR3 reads TGCGCCAGCAGCTTTGACAACCCCGGGGACGAGCAGTACTTC. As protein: CASSFDNPGDEQYF.

The CDR3 protein is CASSVQSLEGVQFF. DNA for the CDR3: TGTGCCAGCAGCGTTCAATCCCTTGAGGGGGTACAGTTCTTC. This sequence joins TRBV7-9 and TRBJ2-1, with D tentatively TRBD1 (6 bases). The CDR3 runs to 14 residues. Trimming cost V 5 bases and J 13 bases, with 21 bases left between them. CDR1 is SEHNR, CDR2 FQNEAQ, per germline (reference sequence). The variable domain in full, with the rest retrieved from reference TRBV7-9 and TRBJ2-1, is DTGVSQNPRHKITKRGQNVTFRCDPISEHNRLYWYRQTLGQGPEFLTYFQNEAQLEKSRLLSDRFSAERPKGSFSTLEIQRTEQGDSAMYLCASSVQSLEGVQFFGPGTRLTVL.

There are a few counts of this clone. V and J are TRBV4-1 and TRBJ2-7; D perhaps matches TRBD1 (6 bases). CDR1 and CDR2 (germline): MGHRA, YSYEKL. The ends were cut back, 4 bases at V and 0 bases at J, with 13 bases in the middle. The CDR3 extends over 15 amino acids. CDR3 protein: CASSPMTGRSYEQYF. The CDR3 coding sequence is TGCGCCAGCAGCCCGATGACAGGTCGCTCCTACGAGCAGTACTTC.

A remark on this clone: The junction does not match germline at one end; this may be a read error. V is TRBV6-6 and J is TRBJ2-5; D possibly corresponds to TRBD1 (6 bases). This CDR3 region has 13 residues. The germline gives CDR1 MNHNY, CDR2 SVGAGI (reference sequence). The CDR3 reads CAISESGEETQYF. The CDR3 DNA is TGTGCCATCAGTGAGTCAGGGGAAGAGACCCAGTACTTC.

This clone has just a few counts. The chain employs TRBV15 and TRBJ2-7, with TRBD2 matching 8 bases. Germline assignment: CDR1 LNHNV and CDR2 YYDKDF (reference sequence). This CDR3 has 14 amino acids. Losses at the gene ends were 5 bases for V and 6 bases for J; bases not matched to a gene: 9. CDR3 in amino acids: CATSARGAAAEQYF. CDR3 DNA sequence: TGTGCCACCAGCGCGCGGGGGGCCGCCGCCGAGCAGTACTTC.

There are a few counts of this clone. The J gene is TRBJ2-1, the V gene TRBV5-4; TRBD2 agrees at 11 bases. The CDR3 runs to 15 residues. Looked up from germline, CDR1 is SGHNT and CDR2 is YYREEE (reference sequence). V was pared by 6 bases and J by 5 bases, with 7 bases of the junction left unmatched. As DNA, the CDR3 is TGTGCCAGCACCCCCGGGACTAGCGGAGACAATGAGCAGTTCTTC. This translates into CASTPGTSGDNEQFF. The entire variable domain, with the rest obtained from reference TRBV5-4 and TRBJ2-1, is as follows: ETGVTQSPTHLIKTRGQQVTLRCSSQSGHNTVSWYQQALGQGPQFIFQYYREEENGRGNFPPRFSGLQFPNYSSELNVNALELDDSALYLCASTPGTSGDNEQFFGPGTRLTVL.

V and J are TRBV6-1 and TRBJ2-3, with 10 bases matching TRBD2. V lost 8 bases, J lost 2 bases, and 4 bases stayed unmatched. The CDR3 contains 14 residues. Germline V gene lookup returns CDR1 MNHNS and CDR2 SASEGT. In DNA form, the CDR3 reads TGTGCCAGCCCTAGCGGGGGATTCACAGATACGCAGTATTTT. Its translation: CASPSGGFTDTQYF.

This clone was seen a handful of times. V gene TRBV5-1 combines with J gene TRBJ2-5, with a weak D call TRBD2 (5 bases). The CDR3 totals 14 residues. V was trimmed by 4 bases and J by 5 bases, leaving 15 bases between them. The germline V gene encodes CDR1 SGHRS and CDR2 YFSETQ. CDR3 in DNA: TGCGCCAGCAGCATACTAGGCCCCATGGAGACCCAGTACTTC. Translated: CASSILGPMETQYF. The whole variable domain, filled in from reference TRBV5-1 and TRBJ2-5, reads KAGVTQTPRYLIKTRGQQVTLSCSPISGHRSVSWYQQTPGQGLQFLFEYFSETQRNKGNFPGRFSGRQFSNSRSEMNVSTLELGDSALYLCASSILGPMETQYFGPGTRLLVL.

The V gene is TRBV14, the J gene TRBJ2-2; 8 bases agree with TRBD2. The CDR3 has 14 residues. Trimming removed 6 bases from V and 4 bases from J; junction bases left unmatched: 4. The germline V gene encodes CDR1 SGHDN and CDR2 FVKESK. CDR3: CASSGLAGTGELFF. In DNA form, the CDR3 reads TGTGCCAGCAGTGGGCTAGCGGGCACCGGGGAGCTGTTTTTT.

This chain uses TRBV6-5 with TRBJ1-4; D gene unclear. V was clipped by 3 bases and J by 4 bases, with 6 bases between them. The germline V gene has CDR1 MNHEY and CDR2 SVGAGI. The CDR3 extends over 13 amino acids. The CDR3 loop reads CASSYQFNEKLFF. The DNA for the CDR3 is TGTGCCAGCAGTTATCAGTTTAATGAAAAACTGTTTTTT.

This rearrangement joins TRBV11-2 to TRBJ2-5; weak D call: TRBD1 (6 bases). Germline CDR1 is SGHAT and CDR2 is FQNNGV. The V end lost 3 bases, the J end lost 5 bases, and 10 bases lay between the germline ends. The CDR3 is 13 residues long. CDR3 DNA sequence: TGTGCCAGCAGCTTTTGGGGGCATGAGACCCAGTACTTC. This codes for CASSFWGHETQYF.

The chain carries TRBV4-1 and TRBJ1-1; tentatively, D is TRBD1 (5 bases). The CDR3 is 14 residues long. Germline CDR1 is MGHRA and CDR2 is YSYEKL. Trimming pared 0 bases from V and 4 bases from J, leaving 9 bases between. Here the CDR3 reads CASSQDTGVTEAFF. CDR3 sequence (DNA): TGCGCCAGCAGCCAAGATACGGGGGTCACTGAAGCTTTCTTT.

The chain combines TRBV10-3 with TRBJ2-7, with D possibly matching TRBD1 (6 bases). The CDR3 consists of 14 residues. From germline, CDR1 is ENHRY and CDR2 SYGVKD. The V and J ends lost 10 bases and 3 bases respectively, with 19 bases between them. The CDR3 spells CASHPGDNNYEQYF. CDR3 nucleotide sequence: TGTGCCAGCCACCCCGGGGACAATAACTACGAGCAGTACTTC.

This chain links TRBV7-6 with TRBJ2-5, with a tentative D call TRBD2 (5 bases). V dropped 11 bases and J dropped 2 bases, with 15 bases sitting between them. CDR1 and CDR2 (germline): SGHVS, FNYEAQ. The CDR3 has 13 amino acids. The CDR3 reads CAVVRPGQETQYF. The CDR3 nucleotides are TGTGCCGTTGTGCGCCCGGGGCAAGAGACCCAGTACTTC. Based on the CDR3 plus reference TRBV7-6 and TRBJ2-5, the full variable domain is GAGVSQSPRYKVTKRGQDVALRCDPISGHVSLYWYRQALGQGPEFLTYFNYEAQQDKSGLPNDRFSAERPEGSISTLTIQRTEQRDSAMYRCAVVRPGQETQYFGPGTRLLVL.

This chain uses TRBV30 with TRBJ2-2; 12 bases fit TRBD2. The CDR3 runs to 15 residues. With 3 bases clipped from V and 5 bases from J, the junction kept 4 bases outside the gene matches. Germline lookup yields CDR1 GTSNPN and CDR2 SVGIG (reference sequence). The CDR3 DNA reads TGTGCCTGGAGGCCTAGCGGGGGGGTTACCGGGGAGCTGTTTTTT. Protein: CAWRPSGGVTGELFF.

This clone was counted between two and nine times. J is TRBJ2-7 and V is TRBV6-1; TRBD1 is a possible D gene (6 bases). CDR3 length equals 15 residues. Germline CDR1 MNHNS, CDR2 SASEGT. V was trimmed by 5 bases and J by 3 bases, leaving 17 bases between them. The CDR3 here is CASSSRGQGIYEQYF. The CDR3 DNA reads TGTGCCAGCAGTTCCCGAGGGCAGGGGATCTACGAGCAGTACTTC.

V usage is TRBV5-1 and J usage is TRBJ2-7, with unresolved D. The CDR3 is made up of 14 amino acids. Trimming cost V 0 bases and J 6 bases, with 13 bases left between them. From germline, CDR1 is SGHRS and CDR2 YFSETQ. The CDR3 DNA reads TGCGCCAGCAGCTTGGCCGGGTCGCTTCGCGAGCAGTACTTC. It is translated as CASSLAGSLREQYF.

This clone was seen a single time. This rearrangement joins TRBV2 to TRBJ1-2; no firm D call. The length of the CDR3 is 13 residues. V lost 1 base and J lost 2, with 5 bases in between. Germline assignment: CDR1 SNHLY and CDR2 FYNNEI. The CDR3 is CASSEGTNYGYTF. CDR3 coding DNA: TGTGCCAGCAGTGAAGGAACAAACTATGGCTACACCTTC.

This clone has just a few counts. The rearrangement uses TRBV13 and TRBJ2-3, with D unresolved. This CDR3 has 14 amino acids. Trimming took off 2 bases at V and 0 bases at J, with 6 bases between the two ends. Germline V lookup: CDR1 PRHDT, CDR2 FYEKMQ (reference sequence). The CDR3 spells CASSLPLSTDTQYF. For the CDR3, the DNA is TGTGCCAGCAGCTTACCACTTAGCACAGATACGCAGTATTTT.

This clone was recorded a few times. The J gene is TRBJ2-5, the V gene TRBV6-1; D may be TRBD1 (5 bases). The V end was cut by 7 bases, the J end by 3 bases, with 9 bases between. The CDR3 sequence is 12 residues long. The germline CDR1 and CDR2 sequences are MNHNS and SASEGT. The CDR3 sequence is CASTLGEETQYF. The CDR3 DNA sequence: TGTGCCAGCACTCTAGGGGAAGAGACCCAGTACTTC.